The TCR beta chain under discussion was sequenced for a study of T cells after yellow fever vaccination (dated by TCRdb to the late 2010s). About the investigation overall: Libraries from fractions with low cell numbers were prepared with the SMART-Seq v4 Ultra Low Input RNA kit. To follow T-cell clones before and after primary and booster YFV17D yellow fever vaccination, bulk TCR alpha and beta repertoires were sequenced over time. Two healthy male donors, one aged 18 to 30 and one aged 30 to 40 years, made up the cohort. Blood was drawn at multiple timepoints before and after primary and secondary immunization, with bulk PBMC replicates and cell subsets isolated.

Synthesis of TCR cDNA relied on 5'RACE template switching, a step that introduced a universal primer site along with unique molecular identifiers. cDNA synthesis was primed from both the TCR alpha and TCR beta constant segments. Libraries were amplified in two PCR steps, with sample barcodes and sequencing adapters added in the second step. Sequencing of libraries was done on Illumina HiSeq 2500 (2x100 bp) or NovaSeq (2x150 bp). The study's own analysis went as follows. Reads were demultiplexed and collapsed into UMI consensus sequences with MIGEC, and V(D)J alignment was performed with MiXCR. Using edgeR on replicate PBMC samples, clonotypes were called vaccine-responding if FDR was below 0.01 and the log2 fold change was above 5 up to day 15. Each bulk clonotype received a CD4 or CD8 identity based on whether the sequenced CD4 or CD8 repertoire contained that clonotype at higher abundance. TCRdb handled the public reads itself, with Q25 trimming in fastp and clone calling in MiXCR, and kept productive beta chains. When rows share a CDR3 protein, they turn into one entry using the most common DNA and genes. Clone size and V and J calls follow TCRdb, not the original study. The sample profile shows some 150,000 distinct CDR3 sequences; 6.6% of them were found once. The ten biggest clones cover 0.5% to 0.65% of the sample.

This clonotype has a count of ten or more. No antigen is known for it. The sample holds no much larger clone one base away, and base qualities are not on file. Beyond this particular receptor, the publication reports: Most clones expanded after primary vaccination (approximately 95% of CD4 and 88% of CD8) were re-detected after the booster, suggesting that broad memory maintenance occurred. The study included only two donors, which limits how far the findings can be generalized. The secondary T-cell response was weaker than the primary response but faster, peaking on day 5 instead of day 15. A small share of clonotypes was detected in both CD4 and CD8 compartments, with the overlap likely arising from convergent recombination. Computational filtering was required because FACS-sorted repertoires could contain abundant contaminating clonotypes from the bulk population.

Read against the paper, the sample's treatment or condition label means: live attenuated yellow fever vaccine strain. PBMCs were isolated from peripheral blood using a standard Ficoll-Paque protocol. Dynabeads CD4 and CD8 positive selection kits were used to isolate CD4 and CD8 T-cell fractions. RNA was extracted with TriZol from bulk PBMCs, CD4 and CD8 fractions, and dextramer-positive and dextramer-negative fractions. The CDR1 and CDR2 encoded by the germline V gene are LGHNA and YSLEER. V is reduced by 3 bases and J by 11 bases, leaving a spacing of 16 bases between them. The CDR3 measures 13 amino acids from cysteine to phenylalanine. Solely the CDR3 DNA is kept, with 39 bases framed from the first base.

The sequence links TRBV4-3 to TRBJ1-1, with a weak D call of TRBD1 (5 bases match). The source of this sequence is a man aged 25 to 45 who received the YFV17D yellow fever vaccine. The specimen was CD4+ T cells sorted from PBMCs, collected 10 days after the yellow fever booster vaccination. The CDR3 loop reads CASSQDTGFVAFF. Read as DNA, the sequence is TGCGCCAGCAGCCAGGATACAGGTTTCGTGGCTTTCTTT.